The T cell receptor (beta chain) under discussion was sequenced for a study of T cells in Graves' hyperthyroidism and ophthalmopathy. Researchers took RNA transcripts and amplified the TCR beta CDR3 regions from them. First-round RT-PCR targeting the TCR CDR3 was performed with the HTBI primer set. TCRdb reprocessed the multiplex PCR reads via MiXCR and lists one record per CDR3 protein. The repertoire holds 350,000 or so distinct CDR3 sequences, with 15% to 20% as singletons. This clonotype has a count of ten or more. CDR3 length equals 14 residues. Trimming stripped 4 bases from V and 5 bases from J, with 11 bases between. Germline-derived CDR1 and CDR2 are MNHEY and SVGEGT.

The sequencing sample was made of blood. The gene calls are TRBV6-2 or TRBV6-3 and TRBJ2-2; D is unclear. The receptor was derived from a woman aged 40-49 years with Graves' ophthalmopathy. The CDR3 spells CASSFRLRTGELFF. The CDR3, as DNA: TGTGCCAGCAGTTTTCGGCTAAGAACCGGGGAGCTGTTTTTT.